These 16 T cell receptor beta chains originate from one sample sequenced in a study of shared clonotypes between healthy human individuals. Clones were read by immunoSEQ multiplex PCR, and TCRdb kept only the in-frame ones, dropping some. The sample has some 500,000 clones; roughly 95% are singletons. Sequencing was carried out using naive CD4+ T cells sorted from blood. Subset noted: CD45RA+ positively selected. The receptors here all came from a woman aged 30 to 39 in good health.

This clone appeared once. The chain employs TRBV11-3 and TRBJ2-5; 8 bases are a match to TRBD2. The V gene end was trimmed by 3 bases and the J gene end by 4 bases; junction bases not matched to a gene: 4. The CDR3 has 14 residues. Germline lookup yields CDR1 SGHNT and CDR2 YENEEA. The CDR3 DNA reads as TGTGCCAGCAGCTTCAGCGGGAGCAGAGAGACCCAGTACTTC. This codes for CASSFSGSRETQYF.

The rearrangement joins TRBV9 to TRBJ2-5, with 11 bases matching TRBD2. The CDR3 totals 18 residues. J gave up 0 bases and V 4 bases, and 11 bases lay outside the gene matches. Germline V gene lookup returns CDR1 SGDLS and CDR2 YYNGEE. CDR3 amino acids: CASSRAGLAANYQETQYF. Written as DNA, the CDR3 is TGTGCCAGCAGCCGCGCGGGACTAGCGGCCAATTACCAAGAGACCCAGTACTTC.

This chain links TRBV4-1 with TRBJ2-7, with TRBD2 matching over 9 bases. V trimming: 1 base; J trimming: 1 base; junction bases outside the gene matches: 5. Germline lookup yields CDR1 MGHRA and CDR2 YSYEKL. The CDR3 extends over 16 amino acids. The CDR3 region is CASSQVGTSRSYEQYF. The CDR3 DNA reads TGCGCCAGCAGCCAAGTGGGGACTAGCAGGTCCTACGAGCAGTACTTC.

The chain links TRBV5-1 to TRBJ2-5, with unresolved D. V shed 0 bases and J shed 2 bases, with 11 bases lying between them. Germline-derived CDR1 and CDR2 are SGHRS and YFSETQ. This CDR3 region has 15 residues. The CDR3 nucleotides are TGCGCCAGCAGCTTGGCCCCGGACCAACAAGAGACCCAGTACTTC. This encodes CASSLAPDQQETQYF.

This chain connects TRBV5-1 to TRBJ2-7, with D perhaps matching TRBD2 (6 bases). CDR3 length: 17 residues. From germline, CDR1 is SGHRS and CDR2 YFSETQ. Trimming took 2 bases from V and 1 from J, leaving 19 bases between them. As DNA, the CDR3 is TGCGCCAGCAGCTTCTTCCCTAGGGTTAGCGGATCCTACGAGCAGTACTTC. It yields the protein CASSFFPRVSGSYEQYF.

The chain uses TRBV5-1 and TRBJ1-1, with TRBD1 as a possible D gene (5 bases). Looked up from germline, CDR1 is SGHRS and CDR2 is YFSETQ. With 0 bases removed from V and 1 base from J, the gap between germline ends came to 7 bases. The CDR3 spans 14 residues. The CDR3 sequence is CASSLGGTNTEAFF. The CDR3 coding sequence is TGCGCCAGCAGCTTGGGTGGGACGAACACTGAAGCTTTCTTT. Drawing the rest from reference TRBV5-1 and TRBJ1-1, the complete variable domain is KAGVTQTPRYLIKTRGQQVTLSCSPISGHRSVSWYQQTPGQGLQFLFEYFSETQRNKGNFPGRFSGRQFSNSRSEMNVSTLELGDSALYLCASSLGGTNTEAFFGQGTRLTVV.

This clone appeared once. As DNA, the CDR3 is TGTGCCAGCAGCTTAGTCGAGTACGAGCAGTACTTC. Translated, it gives CASSLVEYEQYF. This sequence joins TRBV11-2 and TRBJ2-5, with no clear D. Near its end, the DNA agrees better with TRBJ2-7, so the J call may be wrong. The germline V gene has CDR1 SGHAT and CDR2 FQNNGV. The CDR3 is 12 amino acids.

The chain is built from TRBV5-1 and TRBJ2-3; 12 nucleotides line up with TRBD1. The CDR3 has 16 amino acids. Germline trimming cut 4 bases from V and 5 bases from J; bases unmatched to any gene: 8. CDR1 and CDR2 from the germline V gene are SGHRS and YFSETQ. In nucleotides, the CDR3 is TGCGCCAGCAGCCGCGGGACAGGGGGCCTAAAAGATACGCAGTATTTT. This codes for CASSRGTGGLKDTQYF. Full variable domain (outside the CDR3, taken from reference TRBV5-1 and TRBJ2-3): KAGVTQTPRYLIKTRGQQVTLSCSPISGHRSVSWYQQTPGQGLQFLFEYFSETQRNKGNFPGRFSGRQFSNSRSEMNVSTLELGDSALYLCASSRGTGGLKDTQYFGPGTRLTVL.

The CDR3 region is CASSVGGGRLYNEQFF. DNA of the CDR3: TGTGCCAGCAGTGTCGGGGGCGGGAGACTTTACAATGAGCAGTTCTTC. The rearrangement joins TRBV5-4 to TRBJ2-1; D might be TRBD2 (7 bases). Germline V CDR1 and CDR2: SGHNT, YYREEE (reference sequence). Trimming took 5 bases from V and 4 from J, leaving 19 bases between them. This CDR3 comprises 16 residues.

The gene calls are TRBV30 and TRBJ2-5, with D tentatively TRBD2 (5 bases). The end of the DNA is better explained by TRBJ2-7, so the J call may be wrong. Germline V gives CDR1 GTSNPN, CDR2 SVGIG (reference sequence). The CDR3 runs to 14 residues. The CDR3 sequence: CAWSRGNGPYEQYF. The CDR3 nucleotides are TGTGCCTGGTCCCGAGGGAACGGACCTTACGAGCAGTACTTC.

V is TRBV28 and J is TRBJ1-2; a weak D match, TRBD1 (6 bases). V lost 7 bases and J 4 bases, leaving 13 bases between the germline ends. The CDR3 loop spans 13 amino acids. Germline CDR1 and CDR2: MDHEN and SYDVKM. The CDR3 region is CASTQTGPYGYTF. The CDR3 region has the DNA TGTGCCAGCACTCAAACAGGGCCCTATGGCTACACCTTC.

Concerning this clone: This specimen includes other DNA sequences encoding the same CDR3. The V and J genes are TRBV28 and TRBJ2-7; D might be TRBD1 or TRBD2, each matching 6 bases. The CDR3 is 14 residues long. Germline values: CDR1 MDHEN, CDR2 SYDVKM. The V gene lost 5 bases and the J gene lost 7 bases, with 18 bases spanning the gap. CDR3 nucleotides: TGTGCCAGCAGTATAAGTTGGGGGGCGGGGGAGCAGTACTTC. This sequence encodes CASSISWGAGEQYF. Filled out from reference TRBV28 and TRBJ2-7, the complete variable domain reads DVKVTQSSRYLVKRTGEKVFLECVQDMDHENMFWYRQDPGLGLRLIYFSYDVKMKEKGDIPEGYSVSREKKERFSLILESASTNQTSMYLCASSISWGAGEQYFGPGTRLTVT.

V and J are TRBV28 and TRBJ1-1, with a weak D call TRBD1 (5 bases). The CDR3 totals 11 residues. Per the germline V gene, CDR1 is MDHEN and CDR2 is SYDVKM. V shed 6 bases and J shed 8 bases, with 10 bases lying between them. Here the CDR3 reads CASRRGREAFF. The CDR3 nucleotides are TGTGCCAGCAGGAGGGGTCGCGAAGCTTTCTTT.

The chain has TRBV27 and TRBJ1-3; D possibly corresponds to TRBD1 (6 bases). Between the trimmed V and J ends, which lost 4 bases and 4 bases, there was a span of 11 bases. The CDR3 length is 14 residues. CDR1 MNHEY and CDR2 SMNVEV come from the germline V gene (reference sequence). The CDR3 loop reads CASSSLGQGNTIYF. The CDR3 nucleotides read TGTGCCAGCAGTTCACTAGGACAGGGAAACACCATATATTTT.

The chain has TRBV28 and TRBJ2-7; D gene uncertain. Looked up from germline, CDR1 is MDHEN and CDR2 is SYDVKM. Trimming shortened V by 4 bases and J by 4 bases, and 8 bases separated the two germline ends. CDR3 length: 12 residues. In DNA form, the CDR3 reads TGTGCCAGCAGTTCCCCGTGGTACGAGCAGTACTTC. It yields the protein CASSSPWYEQYF.

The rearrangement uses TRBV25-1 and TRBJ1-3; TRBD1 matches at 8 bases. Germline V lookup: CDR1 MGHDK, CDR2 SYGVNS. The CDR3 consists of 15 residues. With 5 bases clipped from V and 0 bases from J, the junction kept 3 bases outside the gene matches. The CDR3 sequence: CASSPTGDSGNTIYF. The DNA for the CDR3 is TGTGCCAGCAGTCCGACAGGGGACTCTGGAAACACCATATATTTT.